This T cell receptor beta chain derives from a study of shared clonotypes between healthy human individuals. V lost 8 bases and J lost 7, with 14 bases in between. The germline V gene has CDR1 MNHEY and CDR2 SVGAGI. The length of the CDR3 is 13 residues. Profiling relied on immunoSEQ multiplex PCR, and the TCRdb table lists in-frame clones only, not all of them. The table lists over 400,000 clones, around 80% of them singletons. The sequence was obtained from a woman between 40 and 55 years old in good health. Some clones in this sample may be carry-over from other donors' samples. This sequence joins TRBV6-5 and TRBJ2-2; possible D gene TRBD1, 5 bases. Sequences were obtained from PBMCs. In nucleotides, the CDR3 is TGTGCCAGCGGGCAGGGTAGAGGCGGGGAGCTGTTTTTT. Amino acids: CASGQGRGGELFF.